The present T cell receptor (beta chain) was sequenced within a study of CD8 T cells in ankylosing spondylitis. The study, taken as a whole, reports: From matched ankylosing spondylitis synovial fluid, disease-linked clones were reportedly recovered at significantly enriched levels. Typical of ankylosing spondylitis blood, it appeared, was a TCR beta motif of roughly eight highly homologous variants.

The germline V gene encodes CDR1 LGHDT and CDR2 YNNKEL (reference sequence). The CDR3 is made up of 11 amino acids. The germline V and J ends were trimmed by 7 bases and 11 bases, with 12 bases remaining between them. The sample holds many counts of this clonotype. Its matching antigen is unknown. MiXCR, run by TCRdb on the 5' RACE reads, gives a single entry per CDR3 protein. Seen here are roughly 250,000 distinct CDR3 sequences, 7.5% to 9% observed once, and the top ten hold approximately 6.3%. This sequence originates from a male donor with ankylosing spondylitis or in good health (not recorded which). Input material: blood, either unsorted or a sorted T cell fraction (not recorded which). The chain couples TRBV3-1 to TRBJ2-1, with D possibly matching TRBD2 (6 bases). CDR3 DNA: TGTGCCAGCACCGGGCGGACTAAGCAGTTCTTC. Its protein is CASTGRTKQFF.